This T cell receptor (beta chain) appears in the sequencing data of a study of blood T cell repertoires in COVID-19. About the study: Sources were T cells, B-cell-depleted T cells, or PBMCs; the material itself was cDNA or gDNA.

Clinical history as reported by participants underpinned cohort assignment. As processed by the authors: Scientists estimated how many nucleated cells there were by amplifying reference gene primers. The protocol was immunoSEQ multiplex PCR, while the TCRdb copy is restricted to in-frame clones and leaves out a portion. The V and J calls and the clone size are those of that table, but D and trimming were determined from the DNA. The sample lists about 380,000 clones, roughly 91% occurring once. This CDR3 is 16 amino acids long. The germline V gene has CDR1 MRHNA and CDR2 SNTAGT. The trim removed 4 bases at V and 3 bases at J, leaving 6 bases unmatched.

The chain recombines TRBV6-4 with TRBJ2-1; 10 bases are a match to TRBD2. This TCR came from a woman younger than 35 who had recovered from COVID-19. Sequences were obtained from PBMCs or T cells enriched from blood (not recorded which). CDR3 sequence: CASSVKGTSDYNEQFF. Here the CDR3 DNA reads TGTGCCAGCAGTGTGAAAGGGACTAGCGACTACAATGAGCAGTTCTTC.